The TCR beta chain under discussion was sequenced for a study of T cells in Graves' hyperthyroidism and ophthalmopathy (dated by TCRdb to between 2018 and 2020). As for the study more broadly: Peripheral blood samples were taken at the time of initial diagnosis, prior to any treatment. After sampling, hyperthyroidism patients received methimazole starting at 30 mg daily, and ophthalmopathy patients received high-dose intravenous methylprednisolone. The paper describes TCR Vbeta CDR3 sequencing of 135 peripheral blood samples, made up of 43 ophthalmopathy patients, 70 to 75 hyperthyroidism patients and 17 progressor patients. In addition, the study compared T-cell repertoires in thyroid tissue and in blood from roughly 6 Graves' hyperthyroidism patients. Prospective prediction of ophthalmopathy was tested in an independent validation cohort consisting of 18 hyperthyroidism patients and 15 or so patients who later progressed to ophthalmopathy. A discovery cohort of about 100 patients, roughly 43 with Graves' ophthalmopathy and about 58 with stable Graves' hyperthyroidism, was used to find distinguishing TCR V-J signatures. For training and testing, the 100 or so patients in the discovery cohort were randomly divided in a 7:3 ratio.

The investigation overall reported the following: Blood samples also contained most of the expanded thyroid clonotypes (frequency above 0.001), which suggests that blood repertoires may reflect thyroid immune responses. During validation, the model predicted progression to ophthalmopathy a median of about 6.3 months ahead of onset, with around 70% sensitivity and roughly 72% specificity. No statistical method was used to set the sample size in advance, and investigators knew the group allocation. Ophthalmopathy was separated from stable hyperthyroidism by a 13 V-J signature model, with 85% to 90% sensitivity and just over 81% specificity obtained in cross-validation and 80%/75% obtained in testing.

TCR beta CDR3 regions were amplified from RNA transcripts. For the first round of RT-PCR on the TCR CDR3, the HTBI primer set was used together with the Qiagen OneStep RT-PCR kit. A second multiplex PCR round built the libraries, followed by size selection and purification. The libraries were sequenced on an Illumina HiSeq2000 using paired-end 100 bp reads. Turning to the authors' computational methods: SOAPnuke was used to process the raw data, throwing out any read that contained adapters or uncalled bases, had a mean Phred below 15, or lacked an exact constant-primer or identifier match. COPE v1.2.5 was used to merge the high-quality paired reads, and each unique nucleotide sequence was defined as a clonotype. MiTCR v1.1 was used to align the clonotypes against IMGT TRBV, TRBD and TRBJ reference segments. Analysis was restricted to V-J combinations with a frequency above 0.0001, which covered about 99% of repertoires. A TCS score was defined as the ratio of F50 (clonal expansion) to E x V (chaos), with BLOSUM62-based TCRdist applied between CDR3 peptides within each V-J. Welch's t-statistics and random forest reduced 500 to 550 V-J features to 13, which were used in a naive Bayes classifier (R e1071). Thyroid-blood repertoire similarity was quantified with the Morisita-Horn index. TCRdb redid the processing of the public reads, applying fastp at Q25 and MiXCR, and retained in-frame beta chains. Merged by CDR3 protein, the rows form single entries marked with the most common genes and DNA. Here the V and J calls rest on TCRdb's processing, not on the authors' analysis. This sample comprises 20,000 or so distinct CDR3 sequences, 45% to 50% of them detected only once. The ten most abundant clones make up about 26% of the sample.

Hyperthyroidism patients were newly diagnosed, had a disease duration of under 2 months, and were aged 18 to 65 years. Patients with uncontrolled infections, other autoimmune diseases, pregnancy or lactation were excluded. Diagnoses were established on the basis of clinical symptoms, serum thyroxine and TRAb, thyroid ultrasound, and orbital computed tomography. Blood from progressor patients was collected at the time of first diagnosis with hyperthyroidism, before any ophthalmopathy symptoms had appeared. Ficoll-Paque density gradient centrifugation was used to isolate PBMCs from about 9.4 ml of fresh peripheral blood. Patients classed as progressors first received a Graves' hyperthyroidism diagnosis and then went on to develop ophthalmopathy during follow-up. Total RNA was extracted using Trizol reagent, and RNA quality was assessed on an Agilent 2100 Bioanalyzer. V is reduced by 0 bases and J by 3 bases, leaving a spacing of 30 bases between them. The CDR3, from cysteine to phenylalanine, totals 21 residues. The read is trimmed to its CDR3 DNA, 63 bases read in frame from base 1. The germline V gene (reference sequence) specifies DFQATT as CDR1 and SNEGSKA as CDR2.

Turning to this clonotype: What this receptor recognizes is not known. No base quality information exists; no much larger clone differs at one position.

The sequence was obtained from a woman between 40 and 50 years old with Graves' hyperthyroidism that later progressed to Graves' ophthalmopathy. Recombination linked TRBV20-1 to TRBJ1-5; TRBD1 could be the D gene, as 6 bases match. Sample: blood. The nucleotides read TGCAGTGCTAGAGATATTAGTCGAGGGGAGGGGGGGGCTCTGGACAATCAGCCCCAGCATTTT. Its amino acids are CSARDISRGEGGALDNQPQHF.